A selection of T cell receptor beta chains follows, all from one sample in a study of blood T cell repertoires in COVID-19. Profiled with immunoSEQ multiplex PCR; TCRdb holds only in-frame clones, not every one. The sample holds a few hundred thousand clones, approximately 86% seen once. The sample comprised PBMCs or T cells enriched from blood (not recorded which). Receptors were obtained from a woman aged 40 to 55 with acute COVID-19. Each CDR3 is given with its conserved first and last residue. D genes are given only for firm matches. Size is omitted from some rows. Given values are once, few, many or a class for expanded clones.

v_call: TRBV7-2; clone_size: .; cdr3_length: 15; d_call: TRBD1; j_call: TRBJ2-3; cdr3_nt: TGTGCCAGCAGCCAAAAGACAGGGTTGGCAGATACGCAGTATTTT; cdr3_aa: CASSQKTGLADTQYF
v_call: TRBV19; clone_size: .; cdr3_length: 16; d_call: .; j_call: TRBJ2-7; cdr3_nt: TGTGCCAGTAGTACTTTCTCTGGGCAGGGGAGTTACGAGCAGTACTTC; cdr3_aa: CASSTFSGQGSYEQYF
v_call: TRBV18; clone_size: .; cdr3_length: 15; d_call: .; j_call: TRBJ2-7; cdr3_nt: TGTGCCAGCTCACAAGGGACACAACTGACCTACGAGCAGTACTTC; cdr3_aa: CASSQGTQLTYEQYF
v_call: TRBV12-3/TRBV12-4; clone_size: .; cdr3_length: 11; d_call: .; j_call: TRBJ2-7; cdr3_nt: TGTGCCAGCAGTTCGACAGGCGAGCAGTACTTC; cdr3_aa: CASSSTGEQYF
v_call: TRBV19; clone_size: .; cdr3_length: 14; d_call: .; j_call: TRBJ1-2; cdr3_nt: TGTGCCAGTAGTCCCATCGACAGCAACTATGGCTACACCTTC; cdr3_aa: CASSPIDSNYGYTF
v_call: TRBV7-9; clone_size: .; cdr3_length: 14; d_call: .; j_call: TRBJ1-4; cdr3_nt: TGTGCCAGCTTGTCTGAGAGTTTTAATGAAAAACTGTTTTTT; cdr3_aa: CASLSESFNEKLFF
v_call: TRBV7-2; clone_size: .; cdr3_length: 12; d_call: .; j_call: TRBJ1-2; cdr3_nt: TGTGCCAGCAGCTTAGTGGAGTATGGCTACACCTTC; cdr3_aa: CASSLVEYGYTF
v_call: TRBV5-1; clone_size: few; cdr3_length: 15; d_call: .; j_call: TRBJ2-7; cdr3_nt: TGCGCCAGCAGCTTGTTAGGGGGAGTGTCCTACGAGCAGTACTTC; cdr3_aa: CASSLLGGVSYEQYF
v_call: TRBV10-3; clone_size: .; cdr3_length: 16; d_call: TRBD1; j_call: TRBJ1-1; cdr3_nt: TGTGCCATCAGTGAGCGCGGACAGGGTTTTAACACTGAAGCTTTCTTT; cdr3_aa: CAISERGQGFNTEAFF
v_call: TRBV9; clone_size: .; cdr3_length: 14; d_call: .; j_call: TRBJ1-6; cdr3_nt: TGTGCCAGCAGCGTCGACAGGTACAATTCACCCCTCCACTTT; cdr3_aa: CASSVDRYNSPLHF
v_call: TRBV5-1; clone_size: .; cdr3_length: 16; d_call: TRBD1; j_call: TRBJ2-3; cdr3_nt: TGCGCCAGCAGCTTGGGAGGGACAGCTTACACAGATACGCAGTATTTT; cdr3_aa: CASSLGGTAYTDTQYF
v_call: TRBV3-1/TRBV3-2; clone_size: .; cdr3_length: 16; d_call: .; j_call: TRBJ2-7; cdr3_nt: TGTGCCAGCAGCCAATCCTCGCCGGGGTACTCCTACGAGCAGTACTTC; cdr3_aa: CASSQSSPGYSYEQYF
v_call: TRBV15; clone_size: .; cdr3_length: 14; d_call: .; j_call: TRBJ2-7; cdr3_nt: TGTGCCACCAGTAGCGGACTCCCCTCCTACGAGCAGTACTTC; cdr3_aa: CATSSGLPSYEQYF
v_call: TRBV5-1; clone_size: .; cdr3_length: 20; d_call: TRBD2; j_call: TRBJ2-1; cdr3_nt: TGCGCCAGCAGCTTGGTTCCGACTAGCGGGGGCCCTAGCTCCTACAATGAGCAGTTCTTC; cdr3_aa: CASSLVPTSGGPSSYNEQFF
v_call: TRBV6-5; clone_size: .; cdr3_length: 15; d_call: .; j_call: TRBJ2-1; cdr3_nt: TGTGCCAGCACTCGAGCCGGGACTCCCTACAATGAGCAGTTCTTC; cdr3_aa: CASTRAGTPYNEQFF
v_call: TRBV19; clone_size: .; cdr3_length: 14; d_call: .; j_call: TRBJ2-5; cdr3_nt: TGTGCCAGTAGTAAGGGCGGGACAGTAGAGACCCAGTACTTC; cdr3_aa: CASSKGGTVETQYF
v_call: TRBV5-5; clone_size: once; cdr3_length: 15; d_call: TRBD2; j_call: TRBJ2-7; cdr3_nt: TGTGCCAGCAGCTTGGCGGGGGGGCGGTCTGGCGAGCAGTACTTC; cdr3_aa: CASSLAGGRSGEQYF
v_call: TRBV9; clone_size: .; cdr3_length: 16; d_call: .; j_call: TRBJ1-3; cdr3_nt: TGTGCCAGCAGCGTTCAGACAGGTTCCTCTGGAAACACCATATATTTT; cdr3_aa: CASSVQTGSSGNTIYF
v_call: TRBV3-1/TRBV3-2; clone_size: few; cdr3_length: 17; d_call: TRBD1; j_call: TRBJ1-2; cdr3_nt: TGTGCCAGCAGCCAAGCGGGAACAGGGGGCGTTGGCTATGGCTACACCTTC; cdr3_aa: CASSQAGTGGVGYGYTF
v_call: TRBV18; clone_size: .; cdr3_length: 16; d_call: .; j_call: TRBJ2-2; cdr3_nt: TGTGCCAGCTCACACCCCGTGGGGGCCTACACCGGGGAGCTGTTTTTT; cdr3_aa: CASSHPVGAYTGELFF
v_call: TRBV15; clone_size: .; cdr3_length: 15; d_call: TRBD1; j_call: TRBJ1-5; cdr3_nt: TGTGCCACTTCTCAGGGGGCTCGAGGCAATCAGCCCCAGCATTTT; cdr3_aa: CATSQGARGNQPQHF
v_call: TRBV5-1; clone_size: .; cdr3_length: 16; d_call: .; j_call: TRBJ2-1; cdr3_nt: TGCGCCAGCAGCTTGGAACCCCTAGGAGCCTACAATGAGCAGTTCTTC; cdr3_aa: CASSLEPLGAYNEQFF
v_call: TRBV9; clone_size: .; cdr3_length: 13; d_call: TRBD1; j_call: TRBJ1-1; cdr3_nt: TGTGCCAGCAGTCGAGACAGGGGCACTGAAGCTTTCTTT; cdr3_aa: CASSRDRGTEAFF
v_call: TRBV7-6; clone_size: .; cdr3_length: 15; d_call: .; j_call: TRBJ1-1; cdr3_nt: TGTGCCAGCAGCTCGCAGACGGGGATGAACACTGAAGCTTTCTTT; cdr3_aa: CASSSQTGMNTEAFF
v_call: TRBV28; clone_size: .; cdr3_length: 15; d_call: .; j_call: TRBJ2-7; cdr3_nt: TGTGCCAGCAGATTCCCTGGGGGGATCGCGTACGAGCAGTACTTC; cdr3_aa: CASRFPGGIAYEQYF